This TCR beta chain was obtained from a study of T cells in Graves' hyperthyroidism and ophthalmopathy (dated by TCRdb to between 2019 and 2020). Some background on the complete study: A discovery cohort of fewer than 110 patients, approximately 45 with Graves' ophthalmopathy and about 60 with stable Graves' hyperthyroidism, was used to find distinguishing TCR V-J signatures. Prospective prediction of ophthalmopathy was tested in an independent validation cohort of 18 to 20 hyperthyroidism patients and 15 to 17 patients who later progressed to ophthalmopathy. The approximately 90 discovery patients were divided at random into training and test sets in a 7:3 ratio. The study also compared thyroid tissue and blood T-cell repertoires from 6 or 7 Graves' hyperthyroidism patients. After sampling, hyperthyroidism patients received methimazole starting at 30 mg daily, and ophthalmopathy patients received high-dose intravenous methylprednisolone. The paper describes TCR Vbeta CDR3 sequencing of 120 to 150 peripheral blood samples, made up of under 50 ophthalmopathy patients, around 78 hyperthyroidism patients and 17 progressor patients. Results the study describes overall, beyond this receptor: Sample size was not statistically predetermined, and blinding of investigators to group allocation was not performed. During validation, the model predicted progression to ophthalmopathy a median of approximately six months ahead of onset, with 70.59% sensitivity and 72% to 80% specificity. Ophthalmopathy was separated from stable hyperthyroidism by a 13 V-J signature model, with about 88% sensitivity and 81% to 83% specificity obtained in cross-validation and 80%/75% obtained in testing. Most expanded thyroid clonotypes (frequency above 0.001) were also detected in blood, suggesting blood repertoires may reflect thyroid immune responses.

A patient counted as having stable Graves' hyperthyroidism if no progression to ophthalmopathy occurred over 18 months of follow-up. Hyperthyroidism patients were newly diagnosed, had a disease duration of under 2 months, and were aged 18 to 65 years. Any patient with an uncontrolled infection, another autoimmune disease, pregnancy or lactation was excluded. Clinical symptoms, serum thyroxine and TRAb, thyroid ultrasound, and orbital computed tomography formed the basis for the diagnoses. Total RNA was extracted using Trizol reagent, and RNA quality was assessed on an Agilent 2100 Bioanalyzer. The TCR beta CDR3 regions were amplified from the RNA transcripts. The TCR CDR3 was subjected to a first round of RT-PCR using the HTBI primer set and the Qiagen OneStep RT-PCR kit. A second multiplex PCR round built the libraries, followed by size selection and purification. Sequencing of the libraries was done on an Illumina HiSeq2000 using paired-end 100 bp reads. Processing in the source paper ran as follows. SOAPnuke was used to process the raw data, throwing out any read that contained adapters or uncalled bases, had a mean Phred below 15, or lacked an exact constant-primer or identifier match. High-quality paired reads were merged with COPE v1.2.5, and unique nucleotide sequences were defined as clonotypes. Clonotypes were aligned to IMGT TRBV, TRBD and TRBJ reference segments using MiTCR v1.1. Analysis was restricted to V-J combinations with a frequency above 0.0001, which covered over 98% of repertoires. A TCS score was defined as the ratio of F50 (clonal expansion) to E x V (chaos), with BLOSUM62-based TCRdist applied between CDR3 peptides within each V-J. Welch's t-statistics and random forest reduced fewer than 600 V-J features to roughly 13, which were used in a naive Bayes classifier (R e1071). The similarity between thyroid and blood repertoires was quantified using the Morisita-Horn index. The public sequencing data were trimmed at Q25 with fastp and processed into clonotypes with MiXCR by TCRdb, which kept only in-frame beta chains. Duplicate CDR3 protein sequences are folded into a single record with the most common DNA and genes. TCRdb's processing, not the study's, gives the V and J calls here. Here the sample has 450,000 to 700,000 distinct CDR3 sequences; about 43% occur a single time. Around 7.7% of the sample comes from the top ten.

About this clonotype itself: The clone's antigen remains unknown. The sample holds no much larger clone one base away, and base qualities are not on file.

Reading from cysteine to phenylalanine, the CDR3 counts 13 amino acids. The kept DNA is CDR3 alone, 39 bases in frame from the first base. Trimming accounts for 6 bases at V and 4 bases at J, while the number of junction bases matched to no gene is 4. From the germline V gene (reference sequence), CDR1 is MNHEY and CDR2 is SMNVEV. The rearranged segments are TRBV27 and TRBJ1-1, and 8 bases in between align with TRBD1. Sequenced sample: peripheral blood or thyroid tissue (not recorded which). The TCR was taken from a woman in her late teens or twenties with Graves' hyperthyroidism. The CDR3 protein sequence reads: CASRDREATEAFF. The DNA reads as follows: TGTGCCAGCAGGGACAGGGAGGCCACTGAAGCTTTCTTT.